These 18 T cell receptor beta chains share one sample of origin, sequenced in a study of blood T cell repertoires in COVID-19. Repertoires were generated with immunoSEQ multiplex PCR, while TCRdb's copy carries only in-frame clones and drops some. The repertoire consists of a few hundred thousand clones, with over 75% occurring once and the leading ten covering roughly 2.2%. Material for sequencing was PBMCs or T cells enriched from blood (not recorded which). The receptors shown here come from a man aged 25 to 40 who had recovered from COVID-19.

The chain uses TRBV25-1 and TRBJ1-1; TRBD1 agrees at 7 bases. The V gene end was trimmed by 5 bases and the J gene end by 0 bases; junction bases not matched to a gene: 12. The CDR3 runs 17 residues. Germline-derived CDR1 and CDR2 are MGHDK and SYGVNS. The CDR3 here is CASSWGTWDRLNTEAFF. CDR3 nucleotides: TGTGCCAGCAGTTGGGGGACCTGGGACAGACTGAACACTGAAGCTTTCTTT.

This clone was seen once. This chain uses TRBV4-1 with TRBJ2-6; 7 nucleotides line up with TRBD1. CDR3 length: 16 residues. The J segment lost 2 bases and the V segment lost 1 base, leaving 2 bases of the junction unmatched. Germline V CDR1 and CDR2: MGHRA, YSYEKL. The CDR3 nucleotides are TGCGCCAGCAGCCAAGTCCAGGGGGCTGGGGCCAACGTCCTGACTTTC. Translation gives CASSQVQGAGANVLTF.

This clone was recorded a few times. The V and J genes are TRBV4-2 and TRBJ2-7, with D possibly being TRBD2 (6 bases). The CDR3 covers 13 residues. The V gene lost 5 bases and the J gene lost 5 bases, with 13 bases spanning the gap. Germline assignment: CDR1 LGHNA and CDR2 YNFKEQ. This CDR3 reads CASSYLTGDEQYF. In nucleotides, the CDR3 is TGTGCCAGCAGCTACTTAACGGGGGACGAGCAGTACTTC.

This clone turned up a few times. The V call is TRBV5-4, the J call TRBJ2-7, with 10 bases lining up with TRBD1. The CDR3 loop spans 16 amino acids. V lost 4 bases, J lost 2 bases, and 9 bases stayed unmatched. Germline CDR1 and CDR2: SGHNT and YYREEE (reference sequence). The CDR3 DNA reads TGTGCCAGCAGCCCGGTGGGACAGGGGCCCCCCTACGAGCAGTACTTC. This translates into CASSPVGQGPPYEQYF.

The chain joins TRBV24-1 to TRBJ1-1; D call uncertain. CDR1 and CDR2 (germline): KGHDR, SFDVKD. CDR3 length: 13 amino acids. Trimming shortened V by 2 bases and J by 0 bases, and 3 bases separated the two germline ends. The CDR3, as DNA: TGTGCCACCAGTGATTCAGTGAACACTGAAGCTTTCTTT. Encoded protein: CATSDSVNTEAFF.

The chain is built from TRBV7-2 and TRBJ2-4, with D maybe TRBD1 (6 bases). CDR3 length: 14 amino acids. Germline V gene sequence: CDR1 SGHTA, CDR2 FQGNSA. V gave up 4 bases and J gave up 3 bases, with 10 bases separating them. The CDR3 is CASSSGTNKNIQYF. Here the CDR3 DNA reads TGTGCCAGCAGCTCCGGGACAAACAAAAACATTCAGTACTTC.

The chain couples TRBV5-6 to TRBJ2-5; possible D gene TRBD1, 5 bases. V was cut by 1 base and J by 5 bases, with 18 bases left in between. The CDR3 is 16 amino acids. Per the germline V gene, CDR1 is SGHDT and CDR2 is YYEEEE. The CDR3 spells CASSLFIFRQTETQYF. The CDR3 DNA sequence: TGTGCCAGCAGCTTGTTTATTTTTCGACAGACCGAGACCCAGTACTTC. The full variable domain, rest sourced from reference TRBV5-6 and TRBJ2-5, is DAGVTQSPTHLIKTRGQQVTLRCSPKSGHDTVSWYQQALGQGPQFIFQYYEEEERQRGNFPDRFSGHQFPNYSSELNVNALLLGDSALYLCASSLFIFRQTETQYFGPGTRLLVL.

The chain has TRBV24-1 and TRBJ2-3, with 11 bases identical to TRBD2. The germline V gene encodes CDR1 KGHDR and CDR2 SFDVKD. V shed 4 bases, J shed 10 bases, and the junction held 0 bases outside the gene matches. The CDR3 has 12 residues. DNA of the CDR3: TGTGCCACCAGTGAACTAGCGGGAGCGCAGTATTTT. It specifies CATSELAGAQYF.

The rearrangement joins TRBV24-1 to TRBJ2-7; the match to TRBD1 covers 8 bases. Germline CDR1 KGHDR, CDR2 SFDVKD. With V trimmed by 6 bases and J by 6 bases, 6 bases remained unmatched. The CDR3 runs 13 residues. The CDR3 here is CATSTQDRAEQYF. The CDR3 DNA follows: TGTGCCACCAGTACCCAGGACAGGGCCGAGCAGTACTTC.

The rearrangement joins TRBV11-2 to TRBJ2-7; perhaps TRBD1 as D (6 bases). The CDR3 has 12 amino acids. The V gene lost 5 bases and the J gene lost 6 bases, with 11 bases spanning the gap. Germline V gene data show CDR1 as SGHAT and CDR2 as FQNNGV. In DNA form, the CDR3 reads TGTGCCAGCAGCCAGAGGGGGTCCGAGCAGTACTTC. This translates into CASSQRGSEQYF. The full variable domain, rest sourced from reference TRBV11-2 and TRBJ2-7, is EAGVAQSPRYKIIEKRQSVAFWCNPISGHATLYWYQQILGQGPKLLIQFQNNGVVDDSQLPKDRFSAERLKGVDSTLKIQPAKLEDSAVYLCASSQRGSEQYFGPGTRLTVT.

This clone has a single count. The rearrangement uses TRBV12-3 or TRBV12-4 and TRBJ2-1; perhaps TRBD1 as D (5 bases). The CDR3 has 13 residues. Deletions cut 4 bases from V and 15 bases from J, with 19 bases between. The CDR3: CASSSALTGPTFF. CDR3 nucleotide sequence: TGTGCCAGCAGTTCCGCGCTTACAGGTCCAACGTTCTTC.

The chain recombines TRBV15 with TRBJ2-1; 12 positions match TRBD1. The V gene end was trimmed by 1 base and the J gene end by 9 bases; junction bases not matched to a gene: 7. This CDR3 contains 16 residues. CDR1 and CDR2 from the germline V gene are LNHNV and YYDKDF (reference sequence). This chain's CDR3 is CATSRVGTGGKFEQFF. The CDR3 DNA reads TGTGCCACCAGCAGAGTGGGGACAGGGGGCAAATTTGAGCAGTTCTTC.

The chain carries TRBV29-1 and TRBJ2-2, with 7 bases fitting TRBD2. V lost 2 bases and J lost 9; bases outside the gene matches: 12. Germline V gives CDR1 SQVTM, CDR2 ANQGSEA. The CDR3 runs to 15 residues. The CDR3 sequence is CSVESGRGSIRELFF. The CDR3 nucleotides read TGCAGCGTTGAATCTGGGCGGGGGTCGATCCGGGAGCTGTTTTTT.

The V call is TRBV9, the J call TRBJ2-1; 7 nucleotides match TRBD2. Germline CDR1 reads SGDLS; CDR2 reads YYNGEE. The CDR3 sequence is 14 residues long. Germline trimming cut 4 bases from V and 6 bases from J; bases unmatched to any gene: 7. This CDR3 is CASSLMGGGNEQFF. Here the CDR3 DNA reads TGTGCCAGCAGCCTCATGGGGGGGGGCAATGAGCAGTTCTTC.

The V and J genes are TRBV5-1 and TRBJ2-3; the match to TRBD1 covers 8 bases. Germline V gene sequence: CDR1 SGHRS, CDR2 YFSETQ. Trimming cost V 5 bases and J 1 base; bases outside gene matches: 6. The CDR3 spans 15 residues. This CDR3 reads CASSLRGLGTDTQYF. The CDR3 DNA reads as TGCGCCAGCAGTCTCAGGGGGCTGGGCACAGATACGCAGTATTTT.

This chain links TRBV5-5 with TRBJ1-4; no reliable D call. This CDR3 has 13 residues. Germline values: CDR1 SGHKS, CDR2 YYEKEE (reference sequence). The V gene lost 4 bases and the J gene lost 3 bases, with 7 bases spanning the gap. The DNA for the CDR3 is TGTGCCAGCAGCCAAAGCCCTAATGAAAAACTGTTTTTT. The encoded protein is CASSQSPNEKLFF. The full variable domain, completed using reference TRBV5-5 and TRBJ1-4, is DAGVTQSPTHLIKTRGQQVTLRCSPISGHKSVSWYQQVLGQGPQFIFQYYEKEERGRGNFPDRFSARQFPNYSSELNVNALLLGDSALYLCASSQSPNEKLFFGSGTQLSVL.

This chain uses TRBV5-4 with TRBJ1-2; 8 nucleotides align to TRBD1. In germline, CDR1 is SGHNT, CDR2 YYREEE (reference sequence). The junction had 5 bases not matched to a gene; V was cut back by 4 bases and J by 3 bases. The CDR3 totals 14 residues. The CDR3, as DNA: TGTGCCAGCAGCCACCGGGACAGGCACTATGGCTACACCTTC. It specifies CASSHRDRHYGYTF.

The gene calls are TRBV10-1 and TRBJ1-1, with 8 bases lining up with TRBD1. CDR3 length equals 14 residues. Germline CDR1 WNHNN, CDR2 SYGVQD (reference sequence). V was pared by 5 bases and J by 1 base, with 3 bases of the junction left unmatched. The CDR3 loop reads CASSLQGENTEAFF. The CDR3 nucleotides are TGCGCCAGCAGTCTACAGGGGGAGAACACTGAAGCTTTCTTT.